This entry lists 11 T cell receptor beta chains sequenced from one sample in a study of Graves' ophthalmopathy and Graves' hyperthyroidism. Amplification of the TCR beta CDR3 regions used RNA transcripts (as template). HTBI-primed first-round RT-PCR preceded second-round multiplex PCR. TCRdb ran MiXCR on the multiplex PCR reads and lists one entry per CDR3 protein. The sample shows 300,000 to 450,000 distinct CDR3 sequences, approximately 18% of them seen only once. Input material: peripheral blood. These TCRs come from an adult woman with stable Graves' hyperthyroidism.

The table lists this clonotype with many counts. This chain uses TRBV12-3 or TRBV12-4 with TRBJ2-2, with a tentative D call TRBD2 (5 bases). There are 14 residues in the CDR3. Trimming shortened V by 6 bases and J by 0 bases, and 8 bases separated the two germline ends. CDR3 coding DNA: TGTGCCAGCAGATGGACTTCGAACACCGGGGAGCTGTTTTTT. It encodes CASRWTSNTGELFF.

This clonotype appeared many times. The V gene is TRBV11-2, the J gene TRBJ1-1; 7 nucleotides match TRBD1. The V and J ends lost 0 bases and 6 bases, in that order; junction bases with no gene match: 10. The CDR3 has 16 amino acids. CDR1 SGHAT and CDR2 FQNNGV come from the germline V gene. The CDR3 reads CASSLDVLVGQAEAFF. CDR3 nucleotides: TGTGCCAGCAGCTTAGATGTTTTGGTAGGACAGGCTGAAGCTTTCTTT.

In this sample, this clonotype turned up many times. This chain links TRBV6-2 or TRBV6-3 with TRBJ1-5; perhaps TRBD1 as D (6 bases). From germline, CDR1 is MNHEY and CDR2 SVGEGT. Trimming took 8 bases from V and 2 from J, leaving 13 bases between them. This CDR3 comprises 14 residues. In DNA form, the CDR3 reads TGTGCCAGCGGGTTAGCAGGGGGCAATCAGCCCCAGCATTTT. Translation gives CASGLAGGNQPQHF.

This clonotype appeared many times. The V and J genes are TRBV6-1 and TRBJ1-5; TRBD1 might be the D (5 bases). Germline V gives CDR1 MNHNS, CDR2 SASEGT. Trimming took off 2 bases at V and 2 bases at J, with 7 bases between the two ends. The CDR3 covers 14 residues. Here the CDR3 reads CASSERGGNQPQHF. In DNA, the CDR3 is TGTGCCAGCAGTGAAAGGGGCGGCAATCAGCCCCAGCATTTT.

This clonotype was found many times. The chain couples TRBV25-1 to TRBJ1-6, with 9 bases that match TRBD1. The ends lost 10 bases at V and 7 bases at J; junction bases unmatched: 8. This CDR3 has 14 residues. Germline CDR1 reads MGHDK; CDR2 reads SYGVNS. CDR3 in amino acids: CATAKTGGNSPLHF. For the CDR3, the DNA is TGTGCCACCGCAAAGACAGGGGGGAATTCACCCCTCCACTTT.

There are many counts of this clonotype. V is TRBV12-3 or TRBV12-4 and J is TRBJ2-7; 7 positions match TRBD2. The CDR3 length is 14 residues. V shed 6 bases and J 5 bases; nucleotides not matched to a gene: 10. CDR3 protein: CASSDSGKIDEQYF. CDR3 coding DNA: TGTGCCAGCAGCGACAGCGGGAAAATTGACGAGCAGTACTTC.

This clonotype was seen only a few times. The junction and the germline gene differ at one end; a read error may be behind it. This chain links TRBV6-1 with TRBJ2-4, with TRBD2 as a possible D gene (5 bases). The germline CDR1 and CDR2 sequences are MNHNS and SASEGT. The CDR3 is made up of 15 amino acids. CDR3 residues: CASSDIGLAKNIKYF. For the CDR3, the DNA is TGTGCCAGCAGTGATATAGGGCTAGCCAAAAACATTAAGTACTTC.

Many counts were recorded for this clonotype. The CDR3 loop is CASSLPGQGSIYGYTF. In DNA, the CDR3 is TGTGCCAGCAGTCTACCGGGACAGGGCTCCATTTATGGCTACACCTTC. The rearrangement joins TRBV28 to TRBJ1-2; 9 nucleotides align to TRBD1. This CDR3 is 16 amino acids long. Looked up from germline, CDR1 is MDHEN and CDR2 is SYDVKM. With V trimmed by 5 bases and J by 5 bases, 12 bases remained unmatched.

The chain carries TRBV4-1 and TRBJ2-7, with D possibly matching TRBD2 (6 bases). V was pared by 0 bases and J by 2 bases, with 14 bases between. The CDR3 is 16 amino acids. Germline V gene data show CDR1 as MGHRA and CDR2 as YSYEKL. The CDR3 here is CASSQEERALAYEQYF. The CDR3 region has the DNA TGCGCCAGCAGCCAAGAGGAGCGGGCCCTAGCCTACGAGCAGTACTTC.

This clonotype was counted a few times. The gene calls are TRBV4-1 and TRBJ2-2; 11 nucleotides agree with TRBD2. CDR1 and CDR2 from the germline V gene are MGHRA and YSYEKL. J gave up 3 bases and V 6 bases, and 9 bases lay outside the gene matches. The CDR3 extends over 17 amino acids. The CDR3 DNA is TGCGCCAGCAGGCGGGATACTAGCGGGAGCTACACCGGGGAGCTGTTTTTT. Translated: CASRRDTSGSYTGELFF.

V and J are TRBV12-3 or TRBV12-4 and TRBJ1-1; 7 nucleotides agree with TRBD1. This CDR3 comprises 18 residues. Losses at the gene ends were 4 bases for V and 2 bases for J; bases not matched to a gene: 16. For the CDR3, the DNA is TGTGCCAGCAGTTCTCGGCGACAGGGACGTCCGTTTAACACTGAAGCTTTCTTT. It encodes CASSSRRQGRPFNTEAFF.